The 22 T cell receptor beta chains given below trace back to one sample, sequenced in a study of cytomegalovirus exposure and HLA in healthy donors. The primer mix had 60 Vbeta and 13 Jbeta primers. Generated by immunoSEQ multiplex PCR, the TCRdb table keeps only in-frame clones and is missing some. The sample carries some 170,000 clones, about 69% recorded once. Sequenced input: PBMCs. These receptors were obtained from a male donor in good health and CMV-seronegative.

The J gene is TRBJ1-5, the V gene TRBV6-1, with D possibly TRBD1 on 6 matching bases. The germline gives CDR1 MNHNS, CDR2 SASEGT. Trimming pared 3 bases from V and 4 bases from J, leaving 10 bases between. The CDR3 loop spans 14 amino acids. The CDR3 loop reads CASSDRGPNQPQHF. CDR3 sequence (DNA): TGTGCCAGCAGTGACAGGGGACCGAATCAGCCCCAGCATTTT.

This clone was observed once. The J gene is TRBJ2-3, the V gene TRBV6-6, with D tentatively TRBD1 (5 bases). Germline V lookup: CDR1 MNHNY, CDR2 SVGAGI (reference sequence). The CDR3 contains 13 residues. Between the trimmed V and J ends, which lost 8 bases and 2 bases, there was a span of 11 bases. This chain's CDR3 is CASGASVTDTQYF. The DNA for the CDR3 is TGTGCCAGCGGGGCTTCAGTCACAGATACGCAGTATTTT.

The gene calls are TRBV6-6 and TRBJ2-1, with 11 positions matching TRBD2. The V gene end was trimmed by 8 bases and the J gene end by 5 bases; junction bases not matched to a gene: 8. The CDR3 totals 15 residues. From germline, CDR1 is MNHNY and CDR2 SVGAGI (reference sequence). The chain's CDR3 is CASAATTSGDNEQFF. CDR3 nucleotide sequence: TGTGCCAGCGCCGCTACGACTAGCGGGGACAATGAGCAGTTCTTC.

In this sample, this clone turned up once. The rearrangement uses TRBV7-3 and TRBJ2-3; 7 positions match TRBD2. This CDR3 is 15 amino acids long. Germline CDR1 SGHTA, CDR2 FQGTGA. Trimming removed 5 bases from V and 1 base from J; junction bases left unmatched: 6. CDR3 region: CASSPGRAGTDTQYF. The DNA for the CDR3 is TGTGCCAGCAGCCCAGGGAGGGCAGGCACAGATACGCAGTATTTT.

This chain uses TRBV28 with TRBJ2-1; 12 bases line up with TRBD2. The V gene end was trimmed by 4 bases and the J gene end by 14 bases; junction bases not matched to a gene: 6. The CDR3 contains 13 residues. CDR1 and CDR2 from the germline V gene are MDHEN and SYDVKM. CDR3 DNA: TGTGCCAGCAGTTCCTATAGGACTAGCGGGGAGTTCTTC. Translated, it gives CASSSYRTSGEFF.

CDR3 coding DNA: TGTGCCAGCAGCCCTACCACGAGCGAGAATGAAAAACTGTTTTTT. It encodes CASSPTTSENEKLFF. V is TRBV27 and J is TRBJ1-4; unclear D gene. The germline gives CDR1 MNHEY, CDR2 SMNVEV (reference sequence). V lost 6 bases and J 5 bases, leaving 16 bases between the germline ends. This CDR3 is 15 amino acids long.

The chain links TRBV19 to TRBJ2-1, with D uncertain. Trimming cost V 1 base and J 6 bases, with 10 bases left between them. The germline CDR1 and CDR2 sequences are LNHDA and SQIVND (reference sequence). The CDR3 is 14 residues long. For the CDR3, the DNA is TGTGCCAGTAGTATAGTCACTTTCGGCAATGAGCAGTTCTTC. Its translation is CASSIVTFGNEQFF.

The chain employs TRBV7-3 and TRBJ2-4, with a weak D call TRBD2 (6 bases). The CDR3 extends over 15 amino acids. Germline-derived CDR1 and CDR2 are SGHTA and FQGTGA. The V gene lost 5 bases and the J gene lost 5 bases, with 16 bases spanning the gap. The CDR3 sequence is CASSPGTQSQNIQYF. The CDR3 DNA sequence: TGTGCCAGCAGCCCCGGGACTCAAAGTCAAAACATTCAGTACTTC.

The chain couples TRBV28 to TRBJ1-1, with no clear D. This CDR3 is 15 amino acids long. The germline CDR1 and CDR2 sequences are MDHEN and SYDVKM. Trimming pared 6 bases from V and 0 bases from J, leaving 14 bases between. CDR3 sequence (DNA): TGTGCCAGCAGCCTGTTGGAGCGTATGAACACTGAAGCTTTCTTT. Amino acid sequence: CASSLLERMNTEAFF. The full variable domain, its missing parts supplied by reference TRBV28 and TRBJ1-1, is DVKVTQSSRYLVKRTGEKVFLECVQDMDHENMFWYRQDPGLGLRLIYFSYDVKMKEKGDIPEGYSVSREKKERFSLILESASTNQTSMYLCASSLLERMNTEAFFGQGTRLTVV.

The chain couples TRBV6-5 to TRBJ1-6, with 7 bases fitting TRBD1. The CDR3 sequence is 13 residues long. The junction had 4 bases not matched to a gene; V was cut back by 6 bases and J by 8 bases. The germline V gene encodes CDR1 MNHEY and CDR2 SVGAGI. The CDR3 DNA is TGTGCCAGCAGACCGGGACAGTATTCACCCCTCCACTTT. Residues: CASRPGQYSPLHF.

The V gene is TRBV14, the J gene TRBJ2-7, with 9 bases fitting TRBD2. V lost 1 base and J lost 3; bases outside the gene matches: 7. This CDR3 contains 16 residues. CDR1 and CDR2 (germline): SGHDN, FVKESK. DNA of the CDR3: TGTGCCAGCAGCCAAGGGAAGACTAGCGGCTACTACGAGCAGTACTTC. Its translation is CASSQGKTSGYYEQYF.

The chain uses TRBV6-5 and TRBJ1-5; no firm D call. This CDR3 spans 14 amino acids. V was pared by 5 bases and J by 4 bases, with 12 bases between. Germline CDR1 MNHEY, CDR2 SVGAGI. DNA of the CDR3: TGTGCCAGCAGTGAAAGTTCAGAAAATCAGCCCCAGCATTTT. Translation: CASSESSENQPQHF.

This clone was seen more than once but under ten times. Other DNA sequences in this sample translate to the same CDR3. The rearrangement joins TRBV7-2 to TRBJ1-5; no clear D gene. V lost 5 bases, J lost 4 bases, and 12 bases lay in between. Germline lookup yields CDR1 SGHTA and CDR2 FQGNSA. The CDR3 has 14 amino acids. This CDR3 is CASSPRGGNQPQHF. The CDR3 DNA follows: TGTGCCAGCAGCCCCCGCGGTGGGAATCAGCCCCAGCATTTT.

The V and J genes are TRBV19 and TRBJ1-1; D not certain. The CDR3 loop spans 12 amino acids. Per the germline V gene, CDR1 is LNHDA and CDR2 is SQIVND (reference sequence). V was clipped by 5 bases and J by 2 bases, with 6 bases between them. Written as DNA, the CDR3 is TGTGCCAGTAGTCTCTCTAACACTGAAGCTTTCTTT. Its translation: CASSLSNTEAFF.

The sample holds one count of this clone. The chain carries TRBV13 and TRBJ2-1; 8 positions match TRBD2. The trim removed 6 bases at V and 8 bases at J, leaving 9 bases unmatched. Germline lookup yields CDR1 PRHDT and CDR2 FYEKMQ (reference sequence). This CDR3 is built from 14 residues. The CDR3 DNA is TGTGCCAGCAGTCAAGCGGGAGTTCTCGATGAGCAGTTCTTC. Its protein product is CASSQAGVLDEQFF.

The J gene is TRBJ1-1, the V gene TRBV5-1; D is unresolved. Trimming took 0 bases from V and 3 from J, leaving 9 bases between them. Germline V gene lookup returns CDR1 SGHRS and CDR2 YFSETQ. The CDR3 consists of 14 residues. CDR3 nucleotide sequence: TGCGCCAGCAGCTTGGAATCTGGCTACACTGAAGCTTTCTTT. Translated: CASSLESGYTEAFF.

The V gene is TRBV23-1, the J gene TRBJ1-5, with 12 bases lining up with TRBD1. TRBV23-1 is an ORF, and what it does is uncertain. The ends lost 2 bases at V and 6 bases at J; junction bases unmatched: 2. This CDR3 contains 15 residues. CDR3 in amino acids: CASSQRDRGLQPQHF. The DNA for the CDR3 is TGCGCCAGCAGTCAACGGGACAGGGGGCTTCAGCCCCAGCATTTT.

The V gene is TRBV7-9, the J gene TRBJ1-1; no reliable D call. V shed 1 base and J shed 7 bases, with 4 bases lying between them. Germline CDR1 SEHNR, CDR2 FQNEAQ (reference sequence). The CDR3 is 11 residues long. CDR3 sequence reads: CASSLGLEAFF. In nucleotides, the CDR3 is TGTGCCAGCAGCTTAGGGCTTGAAGCTTTCTTT.

CDR3 nucleotide sequence: TGTGCCAGCCGTCTTCTAGCGGGGGGCTCCTACGAGCAGTACTTC. Translating gives CASRLLAGGSYEQYF. This chain connects TRBV6-1 to TRBJ2-7, with 11 bases matching TRBD2. The CDR3 is made up of 15 amino acids. V lost 8 bases, J lost 0 bases, and 6 bases stayed unmatched. Germline V gives CDR1 MNHNS, CDR2 SASEGT.

The rearrangement links TRBV6-5 to TRBJ1-1; TRBD1 matches at 11 bases. V was pared by 6 bases and J by 6 bases, with 9 bases of the junction left unmatched. This CDR3 has 15 residues. Germline assignment: CDR1 MNHEY and CDR2 SVGAGI. CDR3 sequence: CASSAGTGGFAEAFF. The DNA of the CDR3 is TGTGCCAGCAGCGCCGGGACAGGGGGATTCGCTGAAGCTTTCTTT.

The rearrangement uses TRBV11-2 and TRBJ2-4; 9 nucleotides match TRBD1. Per the germline V gene, CDR1 is SGHAT and CDR2 is FQNNGV. J lost 9 bases, V lost 4 bases, and 4 bases had no gene match. The CDR3 totals 13 residues. The CDR3 reads CASSSSTGGIQYF. The DNA for the CDR3 is TGTGCCAGCAGCTCCTCGACAGGGGGCATTCAGTACTTC.

The gene calls are TRBV6-5 and TRBJ2-3, with TRBD1 matching over 7 bases. The CDR3 has 13 amino acids. Germline lookup yields CDR1 MNHEY and CDR2 SVGAGI. The junction had 4 bases not matched to a gene; V was cut back by 6 bases and J by 4 bases. The CDR3, as DNA: TGTGCCAGCAGGCGAGGGGGCGCAGATACGCAGTATTTT. It codes for CASRRGGADTQYF.